The 30 T cell receptor beta chains in this list originate from one sample, sequenced in a study of T-cell memory formation after mild COVID-19. One entry per CDR3 protein results from TCRdb running MiXCR on the 5' RACE reads. The table includes about 270,000 distinct CDR3 sequences, approximately 19% detected once. Sequenced: PBMCs or a T cell subset sorted from them (not recorded which). Every receptor here comes from a man between 18 and 35 years old who had mild COVID-19 (a few samples of this study predate the infection). Cell type and time point are not known.

The genes are TRBV6-1 and TRBJ2-1; D possibly corresponds to TRBD1 (5 bases). Looked up from germline, CDR1 is MNHNS and CDR2 is SASEGT. This CDR3 is built from 12 residues. V lost 7 bases and J 9 bases, leaving 13 bases between the germline ends. Here the CDR3 reads CASTRGNGEQFF. CDR3 DNA sequence: TGTGCCAGCACTAGGGGTAACGGTGAGCAGTTCTTC.

The V and J genes are TRBV7-9 and TRBJ1-2; 7 bases line up with TRBD1. Germline values: CDR1 SEHNR, CDR2 FQNEAQ (reference sequence). The CDR3 contains 13 residues. After removal of 5 bases from V and 7 bases from J, the junction contained 7 bases not matched to a gene. The CDR3 here is CASSTGDWGGYTF. CDR3 nucleotides: TGTGCCAGCAGCACAGGGGATTGGGGTGGCTACACCTTC.

Many counts were recorded for this clonotype. The chain couples TRBV9 to TRBJ2-7; weak D call: TRBD2 (6 bases). Germline loops: CDR1 SGDLS, CDR2 YYNGEE. This CDR3 contains 15 residues. The V gene lost 3 bases and the J gene lost 2 bases, with 15 bases spanning the gap. CDR3 sequence: CASSARDSLTYEQYF. The CDR3 bases are TGTGCCAGCAGCGCCCGGGACTCGTTGACCTACGAGCAGTACTTC.

The gene calls are TRBV7-3 and TRBJ2-1; D unresolved. CDR1 and CDR2 (germline): SGHTA, FQGTGA. This CDR3 has 12 residues. V was cut by 1 base and J by 6 bases, with 4 bases left in between. In nucleotides, the CDR3 is TGTGCCAGCAGCTTAAGTTTCAATGAGCAGTTCTTC. Protein product: CASSLSFNEQFF.

This clonotype occurred a few times. The chain carries TRBV29-1 and TRBJ2-7, with TRBD1 matching over 7 bases. This CDR3 comprises 12 residues. The ends lost 4 bases at V and 4 bases at J; junction bases unmatched: 4. Per germline, CDR1 SQVTM and CDR2 ANQGSEA. The CDR3 DNA reads TGCAGCGTTGTACCACAGGGGTACGAGCAGTACTTC. This translates into CSVVPQGYEQYF.

This clonotype has more than one count but fewer than ten. The chain carries TRBV3-1 and TRBJ1-1; the D is unclear. This CDR3 is built from 14 residues. V dropped 0 bases and J dropped 6 bases, with 11 bases sitting between them. From germline, CDR1 is LGHDT and CDR2 YNNKEL (reference sequence). In nucleotides, the CDR3 is TGTGCCAGCAGCCAAGATACTTCACGGGCTGAAGCTTTCTTT. Its translation is CASSQDTSRAEAFF. Looking up the rest from reference TRBV3-1 and TRBJ1-1 gives the full variable domain: DTAVSQTPKYLVTQMGNDKSIKCEQNLGHDTMYWYKQDSKKFLKIMFSYNNKELIINETVPNRFSPKSPDKAHLNLHINSLELGDSAVYFCASSQDTSRAEAFFGQGTRLTVV.

This clonotype was seen a handful of times. The chain employs TRBV7-2 and TRBJ1-4; 8 bases are shared with TRBD1. The CDR3 runs 15 residues. After removal of 2 bases from V and 7 bases from J, the junction contained 6 bases not matched to a gene. Germline V gene data show CDR1 as SGHTA and CDR2 as FQGNSA. The CDR3 nucleotides read TGTGCCAGCAGCTTATGGGGACAGGCTTCTGAAAAACTGTTTTTT. Translated: CASSLWGQASEKLFF.

A note on this clonotype: An end of the junction differs from the germline gene, which may be a read error. This chain joins TRBV6-5 and TRBJ2-1; D possibly uses TRBD1 or TRBD2 (5 bases each). Per the germline V gene, CDR1 is MNHEY and CDR2 is SVGAGI. The CDR3 has 12 residues. The CDR3 DNA follows: TGTGCCAGCAGCCTCAACATGGGACCCAAGTGCTTC. Its translation is CASSLNMGPKCF.

The J gene is TRBJ2-1, the V gene TRBV6-5; 10 bases match TRBD1. The CDR3 spans 15 residues. With 2 bases clipped from V and 6 bases from J, the junction kept 4 bases outside the gene matches. CDR1 and CDR2 from the germline V gene are MNHEY and SVGAGI. This CDR3 reads CASSYKDRGANEQFF. In DNA, the CDR3 is TGTGCCAGCAGTTACAAGGACAGGGGGGCCAATGAGCAGTTCTTC.

This clonotype was found a few times. V gene TRBV20-1 combines with J gene TRBJ2-5; TRBD2 is a possible D gene (5 bases). The CDR3 consists of 14 residues. Trimming took off 0 bases at V and 2 bases at J, with 10 bases between the two ends. Germline loops: CDR1 DFQATT, CDR2 SNEGSKA (reference sequence). CDR3 sequence: CSARESGKQETQYF. As DNA, the CDR3 is TGCAGTGCTAGAGAGTCCGGGAAGCAAGAGACCCAGTACTTC.

This chain joins TRBV5-1 and TRBJ1-3; D might be TRBD1 (5 bases). Germline V lookup: CDR1 SGHRS, CDR2 YFSETQ. The V gene lost 5 bases and the J gene lost 0 bases, with 15 bases spanning the gap. The CDR3 consists of 16 residues. The CDR3 sequence is CASSSGTVNSGNTIYF. CDR3 sequence (DNA): TGCGCCAGCAGTTCCGGGACGGTAAACTCTGGAAACACCATATATTTT.

J is TRBJ2-1 and V is TRBV7-3; TRBD1 agrees at 7 bases. The CDR3 covers 13 residues. V shed 6 bases, J shed 10 bases, and the junction held 9 bases outside the gene matches. Per the germline V gene, CDR1 is SGHTA and CDR2 is FQGTGA. The chain's CDR3 is CASRLGDSGEQFF. The CDR3 DNA sequence: TGTGCCAGCAGGTTAGGGGACAGTGGCGAGCAGTTCTTC. Drawing the rest from reference TRBV7-3 and TRBJ2-1, the complete variable domain is GAGVSQTPSNKVTEKGKYVELRCDPISGHTALYWYRQSLGQGPEFLIYFQGTGAADDSGLPNDRFFAVRPEGSVSTLKIQRTERGDSAVYLCASRLGDSGEQFFGPGTRLTVL.

This clonotype was observed a few times. The chain joins TRBV18 to TRBJ2-3, with unresolved D. Trimming took 1 base from V and 0 from J, leaving 2 bases between them. Germline V gives CDR1 KGHSH, CDR2 LQKENI. CDR3 length: 13 amino acids. CDR3 sequence: CASSPQSTDTQYF. Here the CDR3 DNA reads TGTGCCAGCTCACCACAGAGCACAGATACGCAGTATTTT.

This clonotype was counted between two and nine times. The chain couples TRBV5-6 to TRBJ1-1; 9 nucleotides align to TRBD1. From germline, CDR1 is SGHDT and CDR2 YYEEEE. V was clipped by 0 bases and J by 5 bases; unmatched bases: 8. The CDR3 spans 16 residues. CDR3 loop: CASSLEGQGLRTEAFF. CDR3 coding DNA: TGTGCCAGCAGCTTGGAAGGACAGGGGCTTAGAACTGAAGCTTTCTTT.

The J gene is TRBJ2-1, the V gene TRBV7-9; possibly TRBD1 or TRBD2 for D (6 bases each). The germline gives CDR1 SEHNR, CDR2 FQNEAQ (reference sequence). The V end lost 5 bases, the J end lost 7 bases, and 24 bases lay between the germline ends. The CDR3 length is 17 residues. CDR3 DNA: TGTGCCAGCAGCCCGCGGAGGGACTCGCCCCAGGGGAATGAGCAGTTCTTC. Amino acids: CASSPRRDSPQGNEQFF.

The rearrangement links TRBV12-3 or TRBV12-4 to TRBJ1-5, with 8 bases identical to TRBD1. Trimming removed 0 bases from V and 2 bases from J; junction bases left unmatched: 15. The CDR3 consists of 20 residues. Here the CDR3 DNA reads TGTGCCAGCAGTTTAGCGGGTATAGGACAGGGACGTAATGGCAATCAGCCCCAGCATTTT. The encoded protein is CASSLAGIGQGRNGNQPQHF.

This clonotype was seen more than once but under ten times. The V gene is TRBV9, the J gene TRBJ2-3, with D perhaps matching TRBD2 (5 bases). The CDR3 consists of 15 residues. The V end lost 4 bases, the J end lost 6 bases, and 18 bases lay between the germline ends. Per the germline V gene, CDR1 is SGDLS and CDR2 is YYNGEE. The CDR3 region is CASSLTGKMGDTQYF. The CDR3 DNA sequence: TGTGCCAGCAGCCTCACCGGGAAAATGGGCGATACGCAGTATTTT. The whole variable domain, filled in from reference TRBV9 and TRBJ2-3, reads DSGVTQTPKHLITATGQRVTLRCSPRSGDLSVYWYQQSLDQGLQFLIQYYNGEERAKGNILERFSAQQFPDLHSELNLSSLELGDSALYFCASSLTGKMGDTQYFGPGTRLTVL.

V and J are TRBV12-3 or TRBV12-4 and TRBJ2-1; no clear D gene. The germline V and J ends were trimmed by 3 bases and 0 bases, with 9 bases remaining between them. The CDR3 runs 15 residues. The CDR3 sequence: CASSFGSDSYNEQFF. The CDR3 DNA reads TGTGCCAGCAGTTTCGGCAGCGACTCCTACAATGAGCAGTTCTTC.

This clonotype was found a few times. The V and J genes are TRBV4-3 and TRBJ2-5; TRBD1 aligns across 8 bases. This CDR3 contains 18 residues. V was pared by 0 bases and J by 4 bases, with 13 bases of the junction left unmatched. Germline CDR1 and CDR2: LGHNA and YSLEER. DNA for the CDR3: TGCGCCAGCAGCCAAGACCGTACCCTTCAGGGGGCGGGAGAGACCCAGTACTTC. It encodes CASSQDRTLQGAGETQYF.

The chain uses TRBV4-3 and TRBJ2-2; no firm D call. Germline values: CDR1 LGHNA, CDR2 YSLEER. The CDR3 runs 14 residues. The ends were cut back, 3 bases at V and 2 bases at J, with 7 bases in the middle. This chain's CDR3 is CASSHRENTGELFF. The CDR3 DNA is TGCGCCAGCAGCCATAGGGAAAACACCGGGGAGCTGTTTTTT.

This sequence joins TRBV13 and TRBJ2-7, with 9 bases identical to TRBD2. V gave up 5 bases and J gave up 0 bases; unmatched junction bases: 8. Germline values: CDR1 PRHDT, CDR2 FYEKMQ (reference sequence). The CDR3 consists of 16 residues. In nucleotides, the CDR3 is TGTGCCAGCAGCGCGACCGGACTAGCGCACTCCTACGAGCAGTACTTC. It yields the protein CASSATGLAHSYEQYF.

With respect to this clonotype: One end of the junction varies from germline; a read error may be responsible. This sequence joins TRBV12-3 or TRBV12-4 and TRBJ1-2, with D perhaps matching TRBD1 (6 bases). The CDR3 is 13 amino acids. The CDR3 reads CDSRRGESYGYTF. In nucleotides, the CDR3 is TGTGACAGCAGGAGGGGGGAGTCCTATGGCTACACCTTC.

This clonotype was counted between two and nine times. The J gene is TRBJ1-5, the V gene TRBV4-1, with D possibly TRBD1 on 6 matching bases. The CDR3 covers 15 residues. The germline V gene encodes CDR1 MGHRA and CDR2 YSYEKL. The V gene lost 7 bases and the J gene lost 0 bases, with 13 bases spanning the gap. CDR3 amino acids: CASTQGRNSNQPQHF. In DNA form, the CDR3 reads TGCGCCAGCACCCAGGGGAGAAATAGCAATCAGCCCCAGCATTTT.

The V and J genes are TRBV7-9 and TRBJ2-3, with 10 bases lining up with TRBD1. With 5 bases clipped from V and 6 bases from J, the junction kept 8 bases outside the gene matches. Germline-derived CDR1 and CDR2 are SEHNR and FQNEAQ (reference sequence). The CDR3 consists of 15 residues. Here the CDR3 DNA reads TGTGCCAGCAGCCACGGACAGGGGGGTGGGGATACGCAGTATTTT. As protein: CASSHGQGGGDTQYF. Supplemented by reference TRBV7-9 and TRBJ2-3, the full variable domain reads DTGVSQNPRHKITKRGQNVTFRCDPISEHNRLYWYRQTLGQGPEFLTYFQNEAQLEKSRLLSDRFSAERPKGSFSTLEIQRTEQGDSAMYLCASSHGQGGGDTQYFGPGTRLTVL.

The genes are TRBV29-1 and TRBJ1-4; D call uncertain. The CDR3 spans 15 residues. V shed 0 bases and J shed 8 bases, with 16 bases lying between them. Germline lookup yields CDR1 SQVTM and CDR2 ANQGSEA. This CDR3 is CSVEEGTVRGEKLFF. In nucleotides, the CDR3 is TGCAGCGTTGAAGAAGGCACAGTGAGAGGAGAAAAACTGTTTTTT.

Ten or more counts support this clonotype. The chain couples TRBV27 to TRBJ1-1, with D perhaps TRBD1 (6 bases). V was clipped by 3 bases and J by 5 bases, with 13 bases between them. This CDR3 region has 14 residues. Germline V CDR1 and CDR2: MNHEY, SMNVEV (reference sequence). This CDR3 is CASSFSGEGTEAFF. The CDR3 nucleotides read TGTGCCAGCAGTTTTTCAGGGGAAGGGACTGAAGCTTTCTTT.

This clonotype was seen a handful of times. As DNA, the CDR3 is TGTGCCAGCAGCTTAAGGCCGGAGGGGAATGAGCAGTTCTTC. Residues: CASSLRPEGNEQFF. The chain uses TRBV7-3 and TRBJ2-1; TRBD2 is a possible D gene (6 bases). Trimming shortened V by 1 base and J by 7 bases, and 11 bases separated the two germline ends. Germline CDR1 SGHTA, CDR2 FQGTGA. This CDR3 has 14 residues.

This clonotype was counted a few times. V is TRBV5-1 and J is TRBJ2-1, with TRBD2 matching over 7 bases. Unmatched junction bases numbered 11, after V lost 4 bases and J lost 4 bases. This CDR3 is built from 16 residues. Looked up from germline, CDR1 is SGHRS and CDR2 is YFSETQ. The CDR3: CASSARDYSVYNEQFF. CDR3 in DNA: TGCGCCAGCAGCGCCCGGGACTATAGCGTATACAATGAGCAGTTCTTC.

This clonotype was seen only a few times. V is TRBV12-3 or TRBV12-4 and J is TRBJ1-2; D is possibly TRBD1 (5 bases). The CDR3 totals 13 residues. The V end lost 1 base, the J end lost 8 bases, and 11 bases lay between the germline ends. The CDR3 region has the DNA TGTGCCAGCAGTTTAGGAGGGACCGAGGGCTACACCTTC. Translating it yields CASSLGGTEGYTF.

This sequence joins TRBV5-1 and TRBJ1-1, with D maybe TRBD1 (5 bases). This CDR3 is built from 14 residues. Germline loops: CDR1 SGHRS, CDR2 YFSETQ. Trimming removed 4 bases at V and 5 bases at J, with 15 bases between. The CDR3 here is CASSRGHGGTEAFF. CDR3 DNA: TGCGCCAGCAGCCGAGGACATGGAGGGACTGAAGCTTTCTTT.